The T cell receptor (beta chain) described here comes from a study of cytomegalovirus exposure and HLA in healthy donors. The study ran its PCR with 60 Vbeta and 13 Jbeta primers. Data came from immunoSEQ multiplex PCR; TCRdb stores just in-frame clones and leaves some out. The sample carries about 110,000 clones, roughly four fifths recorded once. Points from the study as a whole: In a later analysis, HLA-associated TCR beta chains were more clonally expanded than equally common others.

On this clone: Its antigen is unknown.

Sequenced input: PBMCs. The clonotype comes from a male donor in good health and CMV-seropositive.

DNA for the CDR3: TGTGCCAGCAGCCGGCCGGGACAGGGTGTAGACTGGCGGTCCTACGAGCAGTACTTC. Translating it yields CASSRPGQGVDWRSYEQYF. The chain is built from TRBV11-2 and TRBJ2-7; 9 nucleotides match TRBD1. Per germline, CDR1 SGHAT and CDR2 FQNNGV. This CDR3 contains 19 residues. The V segment lost 5 bases and the J segment 1 base; nucleotides outside the gene matches: 18.